The present entry profiles one TCR beta chain with its context. Its antigen remains unknown. Both peripheral blood and punch biopsies of lesional scalp skin were obtained from patients who had alopecia areata. The CDR3 covers 16 residues. V shed 0 bases and J shed 7 bases, with 16 bases lying between them. The germline gives CDR1 MNHEY, CDR2 SVGAGI. These data are taken from a study of CD8+ T cells in alopecia areata. Overall study context: Treated patients swallowed 5 to 10 mg of oral tofacitinib twice daily. Broader study findings: Besides other cells, scalp samples also yield sequences of resident alphabeta T cells from normal skin.

RNA extraction and reverse transcription yielded cDNA as sequencing template. Sequencing used immunoSEQ multiplex PCR; TCRdb keeps in-frame clones, though not all of them. The sample contains some 170,000 clones, approximately 56% of which appear only once. This TCR was sampled from a human donor with alopecia areata. The V call is TRBV6-5, the J call TRBJ2-1; a weak D match, TRBD2 (6 bases). Source: CD4+ T cells sorted from blood, taken at week 0. The CDR3 here is CASSYSSGSLGNEQFF. CDR3 in DNA: TGTGCCAGCAGTTACTCGAGCGGGTCTCTAGGGAATGAGCAGTTCTTC.